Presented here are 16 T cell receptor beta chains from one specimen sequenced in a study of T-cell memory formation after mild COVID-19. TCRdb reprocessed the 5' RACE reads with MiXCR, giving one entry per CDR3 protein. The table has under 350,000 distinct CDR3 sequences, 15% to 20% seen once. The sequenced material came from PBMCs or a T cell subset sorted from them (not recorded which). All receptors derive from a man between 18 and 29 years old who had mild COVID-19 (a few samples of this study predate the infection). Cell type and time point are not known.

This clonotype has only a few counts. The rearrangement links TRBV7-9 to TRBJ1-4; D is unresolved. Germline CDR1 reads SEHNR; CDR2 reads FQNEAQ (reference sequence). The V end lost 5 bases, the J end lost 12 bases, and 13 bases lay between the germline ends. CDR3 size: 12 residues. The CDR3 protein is CASSPLMSELFF. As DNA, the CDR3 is TGTGCCAGCAGCCCCCTGATGTCCGAACTGTTTTTT.

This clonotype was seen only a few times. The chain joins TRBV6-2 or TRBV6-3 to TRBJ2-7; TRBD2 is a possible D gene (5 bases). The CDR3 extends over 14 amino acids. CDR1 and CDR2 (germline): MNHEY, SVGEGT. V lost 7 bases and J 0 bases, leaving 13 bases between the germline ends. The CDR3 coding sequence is TGTGCCAGCACCCCGATGGGGAGCTCCTACGAGCAGTACGTC. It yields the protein CASTPMGSSYEQYV.

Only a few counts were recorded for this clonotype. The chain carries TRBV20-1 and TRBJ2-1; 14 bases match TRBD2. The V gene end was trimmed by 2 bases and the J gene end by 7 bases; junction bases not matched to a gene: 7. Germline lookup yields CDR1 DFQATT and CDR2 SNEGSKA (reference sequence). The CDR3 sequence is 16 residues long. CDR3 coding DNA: TGCAGTGCTAGAAAGACTAGCGGGGGGGCCGGGAATGAGCAGTTCTTC. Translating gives CSARKTSGGAGNEQFF.

CDR3 sequence (DNA): TGTGCCAGCAGGGCCTCCGAGGGGCTTTACAATGAGCAGTTCTTC. It codes for CASRASEGLYNEQFF. The chain couples TRBV9 to TRBJ2-1; D assignment may be TRBD1 or TRBD2 (5 bases each). The ends were cut back, 5 bases at V and 4 bases at J, with 16 bases in the middle. Germline lookup yields CDR1 SGDLS and CDR2 YYNGEE. This CDR3 is 15 amino acids long.

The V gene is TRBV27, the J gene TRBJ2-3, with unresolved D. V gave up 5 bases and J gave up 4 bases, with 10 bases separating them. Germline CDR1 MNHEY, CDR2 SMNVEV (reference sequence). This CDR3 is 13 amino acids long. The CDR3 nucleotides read TGTGCCAGCAGTCAACAGAGTCCAGATACGCAGTATTTT. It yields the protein CASSQQSPDTQYF.

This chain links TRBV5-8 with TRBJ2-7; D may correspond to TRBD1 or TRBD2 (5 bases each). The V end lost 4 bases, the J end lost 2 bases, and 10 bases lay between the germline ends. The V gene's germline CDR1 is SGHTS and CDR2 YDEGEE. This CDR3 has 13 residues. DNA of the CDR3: TGTGCCAGCAGCCGGGGACGGACCTACGAGCAGTACGTC. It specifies CASSRGRTYEQYV.

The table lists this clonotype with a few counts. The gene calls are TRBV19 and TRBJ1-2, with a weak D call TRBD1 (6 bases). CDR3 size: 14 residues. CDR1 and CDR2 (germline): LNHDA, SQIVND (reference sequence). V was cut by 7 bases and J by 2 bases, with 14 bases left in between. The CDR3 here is CASNPGHQNYGYTF. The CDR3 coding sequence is TGTGCCAGTAACCCGGGACATCAGAACTATGGCTACACCTTC.

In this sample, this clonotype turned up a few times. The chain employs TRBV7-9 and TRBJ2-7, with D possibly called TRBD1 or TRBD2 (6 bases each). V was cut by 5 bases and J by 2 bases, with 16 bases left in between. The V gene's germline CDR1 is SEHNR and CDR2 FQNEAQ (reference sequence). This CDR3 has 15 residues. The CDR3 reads CASSAGGLPTYEQYV. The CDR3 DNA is TGTGCCAGCAGCGCCGGGGGCCTTCCTACCTACGAGCAGTACGTC.

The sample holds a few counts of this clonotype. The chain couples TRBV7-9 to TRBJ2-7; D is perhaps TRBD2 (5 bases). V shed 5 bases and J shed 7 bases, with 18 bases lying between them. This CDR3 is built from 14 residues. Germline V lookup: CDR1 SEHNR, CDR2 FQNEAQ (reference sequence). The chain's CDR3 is CASSPSPGSREQYV. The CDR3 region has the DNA TGTGCCAGCAGCCCTAGCCCCGGCTCCAGAGAGCAGTACGTC.

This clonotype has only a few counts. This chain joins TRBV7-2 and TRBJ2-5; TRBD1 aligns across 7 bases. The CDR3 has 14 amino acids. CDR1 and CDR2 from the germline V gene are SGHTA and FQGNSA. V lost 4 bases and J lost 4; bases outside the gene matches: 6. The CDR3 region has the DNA TGTGCCAGCAGCTCGGTTAGGGGGCGAGAGACCCAGTACTTC. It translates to CASSSVRGRETQYF.

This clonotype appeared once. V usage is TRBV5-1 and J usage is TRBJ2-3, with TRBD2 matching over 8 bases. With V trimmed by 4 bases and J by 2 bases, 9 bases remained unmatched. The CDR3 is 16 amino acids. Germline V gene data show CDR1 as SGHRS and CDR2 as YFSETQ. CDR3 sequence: CASSPGTRGDTDTQYF. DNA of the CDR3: TGCGCCAGCAGCCCCGGGACTAGAGGGGACACAGATACGCAGTATTTT.

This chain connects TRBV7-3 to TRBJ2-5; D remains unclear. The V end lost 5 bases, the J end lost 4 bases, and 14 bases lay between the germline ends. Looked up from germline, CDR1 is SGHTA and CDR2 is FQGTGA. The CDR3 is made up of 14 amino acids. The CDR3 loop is CASSPAGLSETQYF. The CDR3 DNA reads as TGTGCCAGCAGCCCCGCCGGGCTCTCAGAGACCCAGTACTTC.

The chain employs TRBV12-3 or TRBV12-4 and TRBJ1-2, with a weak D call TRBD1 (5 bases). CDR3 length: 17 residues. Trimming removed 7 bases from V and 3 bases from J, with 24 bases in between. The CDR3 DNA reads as TGTGCCAGCAATCCGGGGACCCGGGGTAAGGCTGACTATGGCTACACCTTC. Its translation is CASNPGTRGKADYGYTF.

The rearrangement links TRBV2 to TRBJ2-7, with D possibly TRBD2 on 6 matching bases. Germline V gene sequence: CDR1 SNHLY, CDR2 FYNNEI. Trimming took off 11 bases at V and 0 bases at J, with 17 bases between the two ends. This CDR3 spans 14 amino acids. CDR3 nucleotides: TGTGCCTCCAAGGAGGAGGGTAGCTCCTACGAGCAGTACTTC. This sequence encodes CASKEEGSSYEQYF.

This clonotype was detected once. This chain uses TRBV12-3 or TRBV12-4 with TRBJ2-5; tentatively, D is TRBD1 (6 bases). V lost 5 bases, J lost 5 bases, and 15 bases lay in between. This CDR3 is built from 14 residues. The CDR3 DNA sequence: TGTGCCAGCAGTACCAGCAGGGGCGGGGAGACCCAGTACTTC. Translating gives CASSTSRGGETQYF.

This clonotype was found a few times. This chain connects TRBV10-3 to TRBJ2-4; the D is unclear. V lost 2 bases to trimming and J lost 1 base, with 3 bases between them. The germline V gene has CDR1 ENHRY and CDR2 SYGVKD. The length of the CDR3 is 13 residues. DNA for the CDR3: TGTGCCATCAGTGAGACGGCCAAAAACATTCAGTACTTC. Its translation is CAISETAKNIQYF.